Below, one T cell receptor (beta chain) is given with its context. This clone was seen a few times. Its antigen is currently not known. Per-base quality was not reported, and no clone a single base away is much larger than it. This record belongs to a study of beta chain features in type 1 diabetes (dated by TCRdb to the late 2010s). Regarding the research as a whole: Mean age, gender distribution, total cell number and subset yield were not different between patients and healthy donors. Across all samples, fewer than 110,000,000 sorted cells were examined, and cell number per subset correlated strongly with RNA yield. The study compared TCRB repertoires of sorted circulating CD4+ T cell subsets between recently diagnosed type 1 diabetes patients and matched healthy donors. Regulatory and stem cell-like memory subsets were obtained from only 8 patients and about eight healthy donors, while naive and central memory subsets were obtained from all 30 or so donors.

Each donor gave one peripheral blood draw, averaging approximately 0.12 L, which was collected into heparinised tubes. A BD FACSAria II and a panel including CD45RO, CCR7, CD25, CD127, CD95 and CD27 were used to sort naive, central memory, regulatory and stem cell-like memory CD4+ T cells. Purity was above 95% for every sorted population. PBMCs were isolated immediately by Lymphoprep density gradient centrifugation and stained directly without culture. Samples were stained and sorted in pairs, with one healthy donor and one patient per experiment, so that batch effects were minimized. Here is what the overall study found, with its caveats: The naive, central memory and regulatory TCRB repertoires appeared to resemble one another more closely among patients than among healthy donors. Sequencing cDNA rather than genomic DNA could over-represent highly expressing activated cells, although activation and CD3 levels did not differ between groups. Patients with type 1 diabetes made fewer insertions and deleted more nucleotides at VDJ recombination sites, implying thymic rearrangement abnormalities. Because small numbers of individuals were included in the HLA sub-analyses, any influence of HLA type on TCRB rearrangement was left unresolved. PCR may preferentially amplify shorter templates, but because patient and control samples were amplified and corrected together, any resulting skew would affect both groups equally. A moderate but significant shortening of TCRB CDR3 length was observed in type 1 diabetes patients in all four CD4+ subsets.

The CDR3 starts with the cysteine, ends with the phenylalanine, and has 13 residues. Only CDR3 DNA remains: 39 bases, in frame from the first base. The trim is 5 bases for V and 3 bases for J, with a gap of 8 bases between the germline ends. From a lookup of the germline V gene, CDR1 and CDR2 are SGHTA and FQGTGA. The entire amount of isolated RNA was reverse transcribed using the High Capacity cDNA Reverse Transcription Kit, so the sequenced TCRB transcripts were expressed ones. Deep immunoSEQ sequencing was performed on naive, central memory and regulatory T cell samples, with an average of roughly 4 million total reads per sample. Sorted cells were lysed in RLT buffer and RNA was extracted with DNase-treated RNeasy Micro or Mini kits, depending on cell number. To prevent cross-contamination, every cell subset was processed on its own, while patient and healthy donor samples were processed together. TCRB sequences were amplified from cDNA with the immunoSEQ multiplex PCR, producing 87-bp fragments spanning the CDR3 region. Sequencing of the amplicons was done on the Illumina HiSeq platform. As for the original processing: PCR bias was computationally corrected using synthetic template baselines, reads within Hamming distance 2 were collapsed, and singletons that could not be merged were discarded. Reads were aligned against IMGT to assign V, D and J genes, CDR3 length and insertions or deletions at six rearrangement sites. Within each subset, clonotype counts were normalized to the number of sorted cells before true diversity and Gini coefficients were calculated with the tcR R package. The overlap coefficient, calculated on TCRB nucleotide sequences, was used to quantify repertoire sharing. Out-of-frame TCRB sequences from naive cells were analyzed to stand in for the pre-selection repertoire. The source is immuneACCESS, and TCRdb retained only in-frame sequences with V and J called. Part of the clones is not carried over; for the studies checked, unresolved V genes explain less than half of this, and the remainder is unexplained. V, J and clone size reflect that table, while D and trimming were determined from the DNA. The sample includes 860,000 or so clones, with 17% observed a single time. Jointly, the top ten make up 0.023% of the sample.

Sequencing was carried out using naive CD4+ T cells from blood. What this sample's cell subset or site label stands for: true naive CD4+ T cells. This receptor chain uses TRBV7-3 and TRBJ2-1; TRBD1 could be the D gene, as 6 bases match. This receptor was obtained from a woman aged 18-29 years in good health. CDR3 region: CASSQDSYNEQFF. The DNA reads as follows: TGTGCCAGCAGCCAGGACAGCTACAATGAGCAGTTCTTC.